These 20 T cell receptor beta chains came from one sample sequenced in a study of T cells in Graves' hyperthyroidism and ophthalmopathy. Amplification targeted TCR beta CDR3 regions from RNA transcripts. HTBI primers were used for first-round RT-PCR of the TCR CDR3. TCRdb re-analysed the multiplex PCR reads in MiXCR, keeping a single row per CDR3 protein. The sample consists of 480,000 or so distinct CDR3 sequences, approximately 15% of them appearing once. Specimen: blood. The receptors were sampled from a woman under 30 with Graves' hyperthyroidism.

This clonotype was seen many times. This chain connects TRBV9 to TRBJ2-7, with TRBD2 as a possible D gene (5 bases). Trimming removed 0 bases at V and 3 bases at J, with 16 bases between. The CDR3 extends over 16 amino acids. Germline loops: CDR1 SGDLS, CDR2 YYNGEE. CDR3 region: CASSVASAGQNYEQYF. CDR3 bases: TGTGCCAGCAGCGTAGCTTCCGCGGGCCAGAACTACGAGCAGTACTTC.

The chain employs TRBV20-1 and TRBJ1-1; a possible D gene is TRBD1 (6 bases). Trimming took 0 bases from V and 4 from J, leaving 15 bases between them. Germline-derived CDR1 and CDR2 are DFQATT and SNEGSKA (reference sequence). CDR3 length: 15 amino acids. DNA for the CDR3: TGCAGTGCTAGAGATTCGGGGGCCGGGGGCACTGAAGCTTTCTTT. Amino acid sequence: CSARDSGAGGTEAFF.

This clonotype was counted ten times or more. The chain's CDR3 is CASGPGQGAEKLFF. The DNA for the CDR3 is TGTGCCAGCGGGCCGGGACAGGGGGCTGAAAAACTGTTTTTT. This chain connects TRBV9 to TRBJ1-4; 12 bases fit TRBD1. The J segment lost 7 bases and the V segment lost 7 bases, leaving 5 bases of the junction unmatched. The germline V gene encodes CDR1 SGDLS and CDR2 YYNGEE. The CDR3 totals 14 residues. Combining the CDR3 with reference TRBV9 and TRBJ1-4 gives the whole variable domain DSGVTQTPKHLITATGQRVTLRCSPRSGDLSVYWYQQSLDQGLQFLIQYYNGEERAKGNILERFSAQQFPDLHSELNLSSLELGDSALYFCASGPGQGAEKLFFGSGTQLSVL.

This clonotype showed up many times. J is TRBJ1-2 and V is TRBV6-1; D is perhaps TRBD1 (6 bases). CDR3 length: 9 amino acids. The V end lost 10 bases, the J end lost 7 bases, and 7 bases lay between the germline ends. Germline V gene lookup returns CDR1 MNHNS and CDR2 SASEGT. CDR3 amino acids: CAIQGGYTF. CDR3 nucleotides: TGTGCCATACAGGGTGGCTACACCTTC.

This clonotype has a single count. A much larger clone sits a single nucleotide away, making a read error possible. V gene TRBV7-3 combines with J gene TRBJ2-1; perhaps TRBD2 as D (6 bases). CDR3 length: 15 residues. V was cut by 6 bases and J by 4 bases, with 16 bases left in between. The germline gives CDR1 SGHTA, CDR2 FQGTGA. Written as DNA, the CDR3 is TGTGCCAGCAGTTACGGGGCTAGCGAATACAATGAGCAGTTCTTC. Protein sequence: CASSYGASEYNEQFF.

This clonotype was picked up many times. The DNA for the CDR3 is TGTGCCAGCTCACAAGCCCCGGGACACCTTAACTATGGCTACACCTTC. Its translation is CASSQAPGHLNYGYTF. The V gene is TRBV18, the J gene TRBJ1-2; tentative D call: TRBD1 (6 bases). V lost 4 bases, J lost 1 base, and 16 bases lay in between. This CDR3 comprises 16 residues. Germline-derived CDR1 and CDR2 are KGHSH and LQKENI.

This rearrangement joins TRBV3-1 to TRBJ2-4; the match to TRBD2 covers 8 bases. Germline CDR1 is LGHDT and CDR2 is YNNKEL (reference sequence). This CDR3 spans 17 amino acids. V lost 4 bases, J lost 0 bases, and 8 bases stayed unmatched. The chain's CDR3 is CASSRGGSQLAKNIQYF. The CDR3 nucleotides are TGTGCCAGCAGCCGCGGGGGGAGCCAACTAGCCAAAAACATTCAGTACTTC.

This rearrangement joins TRBV5-1 to TRBJ1-5; tentatively, D is TRBD1 (6 bases). The CDR3 loop spans 16 amino acids. Germline lookup yields CDR1 SGHRS and CDR2 YFSETQ. Trimming removed 4 bases at V and 7 bases at J, with 21 bases between. In nucleotides, the CDR3 is TGCGCCAGCAGCAACCCCCGAACAGGGATCGGGCAGCCCCAGCATTTT. Its protein is CASSNPRTGIGQPQHF.

The chain combines TRBV7-2 with TRBJ2-5; possibly TRBD2 for D (6 bases). Looked up from germline, CDR1 is SGHTA and CDR2 is FQGNSA. V lost 0 bases and J 5 bases, leaving 13 bases between the germline ends. The CDR3 has 15 amino acids. CDR3 loop: CASSLARGRVETQYF. CDR3 bases: TGTGCCAGCAGCTTAGCGCGGGGTAGGGTGGAGACCCAGTACTTC. Full variable domain (outside the CDR3, taken from reference TRBV7-2 and TRBJ2-5): GAGVSQSPSNKVTEKGKDVELRCDPISGHTALYWYRQSLGQGLEFLIYFQGNSAPDKSGLPSDRFSAERTGGSVSTLTIQRTQQEDSAVYLCASSLARGRVETQYFGPGTRLLVL.

This clonotype was recorded at least ten times. V is TRBV30 and J is TRBJ2-1, with 9 bases that match TRBD2. Germline loops: CDR1 GTSNPN, CDR2 SVGIG (reference sequence). The CDR3 length is 15 residues. Trimming at V came to 1 base and at J to 7 bases, leaving 8 bases not matched to a gene. CDR3 region: CAWSEGTSSENEQFF. In nucleotides, the CDR3 is TGTGCCTGGAGTGAGGGGACTAGCAGCGAGAATGAGCAGTTCTTC.

On this clonotype: Its ends do not fully match the called genes, so a read error is possible. The chain combines TRBV27 with TRBJ2-7; D not certain. The CDR3 consists of 14 residues. Germline CDR1 is MNHEY and CDR2 is SMNVEV (reference sequence). CDR3 protein: CAGSFSASSYEQYF. The CDR3 DNA sequence: TGTGCCGGCAGTTTCAGCGCCAGCTCCTACGAGCAGTACTTT.

The gene calls are TRBV11-2 and TRBJ2-2; D uncertain. V was trimmed by 1 base and J by 1 base, leaving 7 bases between them. The CDR3 consists of 15 residues. CDR1 is SGHAT and CDR2 is FQNNGV in the germline V gene. CDR3: CASSLAPGNTGELFF. In DNA form, the CDR3 reads TGTGCCAGCAGCTTAGCCCCAGGGAACACCGGGGAGCTGTTTTTT.

The chain employs TRBV6-1 and TRBJ2-7, with D possibly being TRBD2 (5 bases). Per the germline V gene, CDR1 is MNHNS and CDR2 is SASEGT. There are 13 residues in the CDR3. Trimming took off 7 bases at V and 3 bases at J, with 13 bases between the two ends. The CDR3 loop reads CASTRGSSYEQYF. The CDR3 nucleotides read TGTGCCAGCACCAGAGGGTCGAGCTACGAGCAGTACTTC.

Points on this clonotype: This clone may be a read error of a much larger clone one base away. The V call is TRBV7-6, the J call TRBJ2-3; 9 bases are a match to TRBD2. The CDR3 covers 16 residues. Germline CDR1 and CDR2: SGHVS and FNYEAQ. CDR3 loop: CTSSLRGSGRSDTQYF. CDR3 coding DNA: TGTACCAGCAGCTTAAGAGGGAGCGGGAGGTCAGATACGCAGTATTTT.

Many counts were recorded for this clonotype. At one of its ends the junction is not consistent with the germline gene, which may arise from a read error. This chain links TRBV30 with TRBJ1-6; D not resolved. Germline CDR1 GTSNPN, CDR2 SVGIG (reference sequence). This CDR3 has 13 amino acids. Here the CDR3 DNA reads TGTGCCGGGAGGTTGCACGCTAATTCACCCCTCCACTTT. Translated, it gives CAGRLHANSPLHF.

This clonotype has at least ten counts. The chain combines TRBV6-2 or TRBV6-3 with TRBJ2-7; 10 bases are a match to TRBD1. Trimming took 5 bases from V and 7 from J; bases not matched to a gene: 11. The CDR3 runs to 15 residues. Germline V CDR1 and CDR2: MNHEY, SVGEGT. In nucleotides, the CDR3 is TGTGCCAGCAGTCCAGGGGACAGGGGCGCGAGGGAGCAGTACTTC. Protein product: CASSPGDRGAREQYF.

This clonotype was found a few times. The chain joins TRBV10-1 to TRBJ2-1; D remains unclear. V shed 0 bases and J shed 3 bases, with 9 bases lying between them. CDR1 WNHNN and CDR2 SYGVQD come from the germline V gene (reference sequence). This CDR3 has 15 residues. CDR3 in DNA: TGCGCCAGCAGTGAGTCGGGTTCCGGCTACAATGAGCAGTTCTTC. This sequence encodes CASSESGSGYNEQFF.

This clonotype was recorded at least ten times. This chain joins TRBV12-5 and TRBJ2-5, with D uncertain. V shed 5 bases and J shed 1 base, with 11 bases lying between them. This CDR3 region has 14 residues. Germline CDR1 reads LGHNT; CDR2 reads FRNRAP. The CDR3 sequence is CASGTGQRQETQYF. DNA of the CDR3: TGTGCTAGTGGTACCGGGCAGCGCCAAGAGACCCAGTACTTC.

CDR3 residues: CASSLERGSENIQYF. The CDR3, as DNA: TGTGCCAGCAGCTTGGAGCGCGGCAGCGAAAACATTCAGTACTTC. The chain combines TRBV11-2 with TRBJ2-4; D remains ambiguous. V was trimmed by 3 bases and J by 5 bases, leaving 14 bases between them. Germline V gives CDR1 SGHAT, CDR2 FQNNGV. This CDR3 is 15 amino acids long. Based on the CDR3 plus reference TRBV11-2 and TRBJ2-4, the full variable domain is EAGVAQSPRYKIIEKRQSVAFWCNPISGHATLYWYQQILGQGPKLLIQFQNNGVVDDSQLPKDRFSAERLKGVDSTLKIQPAKLEDSAVYLCASSLERGSENIQYFGAGTRLSVL.

This rearrangement joins TRBV4-1 to TRBJ2-2, with TRBD2 matching 14 bases. The V gene end was trimmed by 0 bases and the J gene end by 8 bases; junction bases not matched to a gene: 5. The CDR3 length is 17 residues. The germline V gene encodes CDR1 MGHRA and CDR2 YSYEKL. The CDR3 reads CASSQEGLAGGGGELFF. CDR3 DNA sequence: TGCGCCAGCAGCCAAGAAGGACTAGCGGGAGGTGGTGGGGAGCTGTTTTTT.